These 18 T cell receptor beta chains were all obtained from the same sample, sequenced in a study of T cell responses to AZD1222 COVID-19 vaccine. Sequenced by immunoSEQ multiplex PCR; TCRdb stores in-frame clones only, minus some. The repertoire has about 110,000 clones, around 90% of them found once; the top ten carry about 3%. The sample consisted of peripheral blood, taken on day 0 of MenACWY control vaccination. Every receptor here comes from an adult in good health.

This chain joins TRBV29-1 and TRBJ1-1, with D uncertain. CDR1 and CDR2 from the germline V gene are SQVTM and ANQGSEA. CDR3 length: 13 residues. Trimming removed 2 bases from V and 4 bases from J, with 11 bases in between. DNA for the CDR3: TGCAGCGTTGAATCCCCCATGATCACTGAAGCTTTCTTT. Protein product: CSVESPMITEAFF.

The chain recombines TRBV2 with TRBJ1-1, with D possibly TRBD1 on 6 matching bases. Germline V lookup: CDR1 SNHLY, CDR2 FYNNEI. The V end lost 3 bases, the J end lost 10 bases, and 12 bases lay between the germline ends. This CDR3 contains 12 residues. Here the CDR3 DNA reads TGTGCCAGCAGTGATAGGGCAGGGGTAGCTTTCTTT. It translates to CASSDRAGVAFF.

CDR3 DNA: TGTGCCAGCAGCCTGGGGAATAATTCACCCCTCCACTTT. Encoded protein: CASSLGNNSPLHF. This rearrangement joins TRBV27 to TRBJ1-6; D is unclear. Trimming stripped 6 bases from V and 5 bases from J, with 8 bases between. The CDR3 covers 13 residues. Germline loops: CDR1 MNHEY, CDR2 SMNVEV (reference sequence).

This clone showed up just a few times. The genes are TRBV5-1 and TRBJ1-3, with D unresolved. Per the germline V gene, CDR1 is SGHRS and CDR2 is YFSETQ. CDR3 length: 14 residues. Trimming pared 5 bases from V and 10 bases from J, leaving 19 bases between. The CDR3 DNA follows: TGCGCCAGCAGTTTTGGAGGTGGGCGAGAAACCATATATTTT. This translates into CASSFGGGRETIYF. The full variable domain, in which reference TRBV5-1 and TRBJ1-3 provide the parts outside the CDR3, is KAGVTQTPRYLIKTRGQQVTLSCSPISGHRSVSWYQQTPGQGLQFLFEYFSETQRNKGNFPGRFSGRQFSNSRSEMNVSTLELGDSALYLCASSFGGGRETIYFGEGSWLTVV.

The chain recombines TRBV9 with TRBJ1-1; D is undetermined. Per the germline V gene, CDR1 is SGDLS and CDR2 is YYNGEE. The CDR3 extends over 13 amino acids. V was cut by 0 bases and J by 1 base, with 4 bases left in between. The chain's CDR3 is CASSVEGNTEAFF. The CDR3 DNA sequence: TGTGCCAGCAGCGTAGAAGGGAACACTGAAGCTTTCTTT.

The genes are TRBV6-4 and TRBJ1-4, with a tentative D call TRBD1 (6 bases). CDR3 length: 17 amino acids. From germline, CDR1 is MRHNA and CDR2 SNTAGT. Between the trimmed V and J ends, which lost 0 bases and 0 bases, there was a span of 11 bases. CDR3: CASSDSIGGATNEKLFF. The CDR3 DNA sequence: TGTGCCAGCAGTGACTCGATCGGGGGCGCAACTAATGAAAAACTGTTTTTT.

The chain couples TRBV30 to TRBJ1-6, with a weak D call TRBD1 (5 bases). Per the germline V gene, CDR1 is GTSNPN and CDR2 is SVGIG (reference sequence). This CDR3 is 13 amino acids long. Deletions cut 4 bases from V and 10 bases from J, with 14 bases between. CDR3 loop: CAWTWVDRSPLHF. The CDR3 bases are TGTGCCTGGACATGGGTAGACAGATCACCCCTCCACTTT.

The chain's CDR3 is CASSLDLRLSGNTIYF. CDR3 coding DNA: TGTGCCAGCAGCTTGGATTTGCGGCTCTCTGGAAACACCATATATTTT. The chain combines TRBV5-4 with TRBJ1-3; D ambiguous. The CDR3 consists of 16 residues. V shed 0 bases and J shed 0 bases, with 10 bases lying between them. Germline V gene sequence: CDR1 SGHNT, CDR2 YYREEE (reference sequence).

The chain is built from TRBV19 and TRBJ1-5; possible D gene TRBD1, 5 bases. Trimming removed 2 bases at V and 5 bases at J, with 10 bases between. CDR1 is LNHDA and CDR2 is SQIVND in the germline V gene (reference sequence). The CDR3 contains 14 residues. The CDR3 sequence: CASSIRGGDQPQHF. As DNA, the CDR3 is TGTGCCAGTAGTATAAGGGGTGGGGATCAGCCCCAGCATTTT.

The chain couples TRBV5-6 to TRBJ1-5; D gene ambiguous. The V gene's germline CDR1 is SGHDT and CDR2 YYEEEE. This CDR3 is 15 amino acids long. The V end lost 0 bases, the J end lost 6 bases, and 13 bases lay between the germline ends. This CDR3 is CASSLGSGIAQPQHF. CDR3 bases: TGTGCCAGCAGCTTGGGTTCGGGGATCGCTCAGCCCCAGCATTTT.

There are a few counts of this clone. The genes are TRBV5-1 and TRBJ2-7; D may be TRBD2 (5 bases). The CDR3 length is 12 residues. The germline V and J ends were trimmed by 2 bases and 7 bases, with 10 bases remaining between them. Germline assignment: CDR1 SGHRS and CDR2 YFSETQ. The CDR3 region is CASSLTPGEQYF. The CDR3 DNA reads as TGCGCCAGCAGCTTAACACCGGGGGAGCAGTACTTC.

This sequence joins TRBV28 and TRBJ1-3; D is uncertain. Trimming stripped 2 bases from V and 0 bases from J, with 14 bases between. CDR1 and CDR2 (germline): MDHEN, SYDVKM. CDR3 length equals 17 residues. Here the CDR3 DNA reads TGTGCCAGCAGTTTAGCGGGTGAGGGAAGCTCTGGAAACACCATATATTTT. Translated: CASSLAGEGSSGNTIYF.

This clone was recorded only once. The chain recombines TRBV12-3 or TRBV12-4 with TRBJ1-5; D may be TRBD1 (5 bases). This CDR3 comprises 13 residues. V was clipped by 2 bases and J by 5 bases, with 7 bases between them. The CDR3 region has the DNA TGTGCCAGCAGTTTACAGGGTTATCAGCCCCAGCATTTT. Its translation is CASSLQGYQPQHF.

This chain links TRBV4-3 with TRBJ2-2, with 7 bases that match TRBD1. The V segment lost 7 bases and the J segment 6 bases; nucleotides outside the gene matches: 8. The CDR3 extends over 14 amino acids. From germline, CDR1 is LGHNA and CDR2 YSLEER. The CDR3 sequence: CASTTGARSGELFF. CDR3 bases: TGCGCCAGCACCACAGGGGCCCGTTCCGGGGAGCTGTTTTTT.

Notes on this clone: One end of the junction varies from germline; a read error may be responsible. This chain joins TRBV7-7 and TRBJ2-1; TRBD1 matches at 8 bases. Germline lookup yields CDR1 SSHAT and CDR2 FNYEAQ (reference sequence). The CDR3 spans 16 residues. The CDR3 region is CASSPRQGSSYNEQFF. The CDR3 bases are TGTGCTAGCAGCCCCCGACAGGGGAGCTCCTACAATGAGCAGTTCTTC.

The chain employs TRBV19 and TRBJ1-1, with 9 bases aligning to TRBD1. The V and J ends lost 3 bases and 6 bases, in that order; junction bases with no gene match: 2. Looked up from germline, CDR1 is LNHDA and CDR2 is SQIVND (reference sequence). The CDR3 covers 13 residues. CDR3 protein: CASSMRTGAEAFF. In DNA form, the CDR3 reads TGTGCCAGTAGTATGCGGACAGGGGCTGAAGCTTTCTTT. Full variable domain (outside the CDR3, taken from reference TRBV19 and TRBJ1-1): DGGITQSPKYLFRKEGQNVTLSCEQNLNHDAMYWYRQDPGQGLRLIYYSQIVNDFQKGDIAEGYSVSREKKESFPLTVTSAQKNPTAFYLCASSMRTGAEAFFGQGTRLTVV.

The rearrangement links TRBV20-1 to TRBJ1-3, with D unresolved. Germline assignment: CDR1 DFQATT and CDR2 SNEGSKA (reference sequence). The CDR3 totals 11 residues. Trimming removed 1 base from V and 8 bases from J, with 6 bases in between. The CDR3 bases are TGCAGTGCTAGAGTTTTTGACACCATATATTTT. Translated, it gives CSARVFDTIYF.

The chain carries TRBV6-5 and TRBJ1-2, with 8 positions matching TRBD1. Losses at the gene ends were 6 bases for V and 5 bases for J; bases not matched to a gene: 5. The CDR3 consists of 13 residues. Germline-derived CDR1 and CDR2 are MNHEY and SVGAGI. The DNA of the CDR3 is TGTGCCAGCAGCGCGGACAGGGATTATGGCTACACCTTC. Translation gives CASSADRDYGYTF.